Given below is one T cell receptor (beta chain) in context. Antigen unknown. The study ran the assay at deep level. Produced via immunoSEQ multiplex PCR; TCRdb's table is partial and in-frame only. The table records 650,000 to 750,000 clones, roughly 78% of them present only once. These data originate in a study of shared clonotypes between healthy human individuals. General observations from the study: Genetic and exposure-history diversity was limited by the small donor number. The four-donor shared clonotypes exceeded non-shared clonotypes in generation probability, with non-shared ones scoring lower.

Sequencing was done on a sample of memory CD4+ T cells sorted from blood. Specified subset: CD45RA-negative fraction. The TCR comes from a woman younger than 45 in good health.

CDR3 bases: TGTGCCAGCAGCGCACATCACTGGGACGTGAACACTGAAGCTTTCTTT. It yields the protein CASSAHHWDVNTEAFF. This sequence joins TRBV7-9 and TRBJ1-1, with a weak D call TRBD1 (5 bases). Trimming took 5 bases from V and 0 from J, leaving 16 bases between them. CDR1 and CDR2 (germline): SEHNR, FQNEAQ (reference sequence). CDR3 length: 16 amino acids.